The rows below give T cell receptor beta chains drawn from one sample of a study of blood T cell repertoires in COVID-19. Data came from immunoSEQ multiplex PCR; TCRdb stores just in-frame clones and leaves some out. Counted here are roughly 230,000 clones, 85% occurring once; the ten biggest clones make up more than 6%. Sequencing was done on a sample of peripheral blood. All receptors derive from a woman in her fifties or sixties with active or convalescent COVID-19. Both conserved end residues are part of each CDR3. The D gene is left open where the match is weak. Clone size appears in some rows only: once, few, many, or a class for an expanded clone.

clone_size	v_call	d_call	j_call	cdr3_aa	cdr3_nt
NA	TRBV14	NA	TRBJ2-2	CASSQIGPRAPGELFF	TGTGCCAGCAGCCAAATAGGGCCCAGGGCTCCCGGGGAGCTGTTTTTT
once	TRBV7-2	NA	TRBJ2-3	CASSFRRVTDTQYF	TGTGCCAGCAGCTTCCGGCGGGTCACAGATACGCAGTATTTT
NA	TRBV5-1	NA	TRBJ2-3	CASSPGTSTDTQYF	TGCGCCAGCAGTCCCGGGACTAGCACAGATACGCAGTATTTT
NA	TRBV6-2/TRBV6-3	TRBD1	TRBJ1-1	CASSYWGQPDTEAFF	TGTGCCAGCAGTTACTGGGGACAGCCGGACACTGAAGCTTTCTTT
NA	TRBV5-1	NA	TRBJ1-3	CASSYEGVSGNTIYF	TGCGCCAGCAGCTATGAGGGGGTCTCTGGAAACACCATATATTTT
few	TRBV10-1	TRBD2	TRBJ2-3	CARGERDSTDTQYF	TGCGCCAGGGGGGAGCGGGACAGCACAGATACGCAGTATTTT
NA	TRBV6-6	TRBD1	TRBJ1-2	CASNLTGANYGYTF	TGTGCCAGCAACCTTACAGGGGCCAACTATGGCTACACCTTC
NA	TRBV4-1	NA	TRBJ1-1	CASSQPKTGAGKAEAFF	TGCGCCAGCAGCCAACCGAAAACAGGTGCCGGTAAGGCTGAAGCTTTCTTT
NA	TRBV5-6	NA	TRBJ1-2	CASSLGRRDYGYTF	TGTGCCAGCAGCTTAGGACGGAGGGATTATGGCTACACCTTC
NA	TRBV7-2	TRBD2	TRBJ2-5	CASSSRDPGLAGETQYF	TGTGCCAGCAGCTCTCGAGACCCGGGACTAGCGGGGGAGACCCAGTACTTC
NA	TRBV19	TRBD1	TRBJ2-5	CASSPRTGVVRETQYF	TGTGCCAGTAGTCCTAGGACAGGGGTTGTACGGGAGACCCAGTACTTC
NA	TRBV11-3	NA	TRBJ1-1	CASSTRGLNVEAFF	TGTGCCAGCAGCACCCGAGGGTTGAACGTCGAAGCTTTCTTT
once	TRBV28	NA	TRBJ1-2	CASSLYRTAVYGYTF	TGTGCCAGCAGTTTATACCGGACAGCAGTCTATGGCTACACCTTC
NA	TRBV30	TRBD2	TRBJ2-5	CAWSPGLAGGIETQYF	TGTGCCTGGAGTCCCGGACTAGCGGGTGGCATAGAGACCCAGTACTTC
NA	TRBV7-9	NA	TRBJ1-3	CASSFGSSGNTIYF	TGTGCCAGCAGCTTCGGGAGCTCTGGAAACACCATATATTTT
once	TRBV9	NA	TRBJ2-2	CATMDRPNTGELFF	TGTGCCACCATGGACAGACCGAACACCGGGGAGCTGTTTTTT
NA	TRBV7-3	NA	TRBJ2-2	CASSLRASSNTGELFF	TGTGCCAGCAGCTTAAGGGCCAGCAGTAACACCGGGGAGCTGTTTTTT
NA	TRBV28	TRBD1	TRBJ2-3	CASSLWGQPSTDTQYF	TGTGCCAGCAGTTTATGGGGACAGCCAAGCACAGATACGCAGTATTTT
NA	TRBV5-6	NA	TRBJ2-6	CASSLGLGSSGANVLTF	TGTGCCAGCAGCTTGGGACTAGGAAGTTCTGGGGCCAACGTCCTGACTTTC
NA	TRBV15	NA	TRBJ2-3	CATSRDEAGYGDTQYF	TGTGCCACCAGCAGAGATGAGGCAGGGTATGGGGATACGCAGTATTTT
NA	TRBV7-8	NA	TRBJ2-1	CASSLNGVGNEQFF	TGTGCCAGCAGCTTAAACGGGGTGGGCAATGAGCAGTTCTTC
NA	TRBV6-2/TRBV6-3	NA	TRBJ2-7	CASSPPRQISYEQYF	TGTGCCAGCAGTCCCCCTCGTCAGATTTCCTACGAGCAGTACTTC
NA	TRBV10-2	NA	TRBJ1-2	CASSGDLVVNTF	TGCGCCAGCAGCGGGGACTTAGTTGTTAACACCTTC
NA	TRBV19	NA	TRBJ1-1	CASRLRAVGGGGNTEAFF	TGTGCCAGTAGACTCCGGGCCGTTGGTGGCGGGGGTAACACTGAAGCTTTCTTT
NA	TRBV5-1	NA	TRBJ2-3	CASSLEGRDGPDTQYF	TGCGCCAGCAGCTTGGAGGGGCGAGATGGGCCAGATACGCAGTATTTT
NA	TRBV2	NA	TRBJ1-4	CASSTRHQTNEKLFF	TGTGCCAGCAGTACCCGACACCAGACTAATGAAAAACTGTTTTTT
NA	TRBV7-3	TRBD2	TRBJ2-1	CASSGAGGPVNEQFF	TGTGCCAGCAGCGGAGCGGGAGGGCCTGTGAATGAGCAGTTCTTC
NA	TRBV24-1	TRBD2	TRBJ2-2	CATSDFMRTSGRALSDTGELFF	TGTGCCACCAGTGATTTTATGCGGACTAGCGGGAGGGCCCTCAGTGACACCGGGGAGCTGTTTTTT
NA	TRBV5-1	TRBD1	TRBJ1-3	CASSPQGGSSGNTIYF	TGCGCCAGCAGCCCACAGGGGGGCAGCTCTGGAAACACCATATATTTT
NA	TRBV6-5	NA	TRBJ1-5	CASRGEGQPQHF	TGTGCCAGCAGGGGGGAGGGTCAGCCCCAGCATTTT
NA	TRBV19	NA	TRBJ2-2	CASSIAPRAGELFF	TGTGCCAGTAGTATAGCCCCGAGGGCCGGGGAGCTGTTTTTT
NA	TRBV5-6	TRBD2	TRBJ2-1	CASSFPRDYNNEQFF	TGTGCCAGCAGCTTTCCTCGGGACTACAACAATGAGCAGTTCTTC
NA	TRBV18	NA	TRBJ1-4	CASSPGGAAATNEKLFF	TGTGCCAGCTCACCGGGAGGGGCCGCCGCAACTAATGAAAAACTGTTTTTT
NA	TRBV10-2	NA	TRBJ1-6	CASRDRSNSPLHF	TGCGCCAGCAGAGACAGGTCCAATTCACCCCTCCACTTT
NA	TRBV5-1	TRBD1	TRBJ2-1	CASSLAGQGASNEQFF	TGCGCCAGCAGCTTGGCGGGACAGGGGGCGAGCAATGAGCAGTTCTTC
NA	TRBV30	NA	TRBJ1-5	CAWTRGSNQPQHF	TGTGCCTGGACGCGTGGTAGCAATCAGCCCCAGCATTTT
NA	TRBV6-5	NA	TRBJ2-7	CASTTGNAFYEQYF	TGTGCCAGCACGACAGGCAATGCGTTCTACGAGCAGTACTTC
NA	TRBV5-1	TRBD1	TRBJ2-5	CASSYRGNQETQYF	TGCGCCAGCAGCTACAGGGGGAACCAAGAGACCCAGTACTTC
NA	TRBV7-2	NA	TRBJ2-7	CASSLIGQTYEQYF	TGTGCCAGCAGCTTAATCGGACAGACCTACGAGCAGTACTTC
NA	TRBV5-1	NA	TRBJ1-1	CASSLATGKMNTEAFF	TGCGCCAGCAGCTTGGCGACAGGAAAAATGAACACTGAAGCTTTCTTT
NA	TRBV19	NA	TRBJ2-3	CASSIYRGTDTQYF	TGTGCCAGTAGTATATATAGGGGGACAGATACGCAGTATTTT
NA	TRBV5-1	NA	TRBJ2-1	CASSSGLVSYNEQFF	NA
once	TRBV7-8	TRBD1	TRBJ1-4	CASSLASGQGREKLFF	TGTGCCAGCAGCTTAGCGTCGGGACAGGGGAGGGAAAAACTGTTTTTT
NA	TRBV2	NA	TRBJ1-1	CASSLTNTPLSSEAFF	TGTGCCAGCAGCTTAACTAACACCCCCCTCAGCTCTGAAGCTTTCTTT
NA	TRBV5-4	TRBD1	TRBJ1-1	CASRPYRGGGNTEAFF	TGTGCCAGCAGACCGTACAGGGGAGGAGGGAACACTGAAGCTTTCTTT